This entry lists 21 T cell receptor beta chains sequenced from one sample in a study of blood T cell repertoires in COVID-19. Assay: immunoSEQ multiplex PCR; the TCRdb copy retains only in-frame clones and omits some. The sample has about 140,000 clones; roughly 84% are singletons. Sequencing was carried out using peripheral blood. Receptors originate from a man aged 25 to 40 with COVID-19, enrolled during active disease.

This chain joins TRBV10-1 and TRBJ1-6; 7 nucleotides match TRBD1. CDR1 is WNHNN and CDR2 is SYGVQD in the germline V gene (reference sequence). The CDR3 sequence is 13 residues long. J was trimmed by 8 bases and V by 6 bases; bases with no gene match: 4. CDR3 bases: TGCGCCAGCAGCAGGGGGGTAGATTCACCCCTCCACTTT. It is translated as CASSRGVDSPLHF.

The rearrangement joins TRBV12-3 or TRBV12-4 to TRBJ1-3; a weak D match, TRBD1 (5 bases). V gave up 7 bases and J gave up 0 bases, with 7 bases separating them. The CDR3 length is 13 residues. The CDR3 coding sequence is TGTGCCAGCATGGGGGGCTCTGGAAACACCATATATTTT. As protein: CASMGGSGNTIYF.

This clone was seen only once. The chain recombines TRBV7-8 with TRBJ2-7, with no clear D. Germline V CDR1 and CDR2: SGHVS, FQNEAQ. V shed 5 bases and J shed 3 bases, with 5 bases lying between them. This CDR3 comprises 11 residues. CDR3 amino acids: CASSRRYEQYF. In DNA, the CDR3 is TGTGCCAGCAGCCGACGCTACGAGCAGTACTTC.

The rearrangement links TRBV29-1 to TRBJ1-1; D gene unclear. This CDR3 region has 12 residues. With 4 bases removed from V and 6 bases from J, the gap between germline ends came to 12 bases. Germline V gene lookup returns CDR1 SQVTM and CDR2 ANQGSEA. For the CDR3, the DNA is TGCAGCGTTGTCGGGGATGGCGCTGAAGCTTTCTTT. Protein: CSVVGDGAEAFF.

This sequence joins TRBV2 and TRBJ2-4; perhaps TRBD1 as D (5 bases). Germline CDR1 reads SNHLY; CDR2 reads FYNNEI. V dropped 3 bases and J dropped 4 bases, with 7 bases sitting between them. CDR3 length: 13 amino acids. In nucleotides, the CDR3 is TGTGCCAGCAGTGAGGACAAAAAAAACATTCAGTACTTC. Its protein is CASSEDKKNIQYF.

The chain has TRBV12-3 or TRBV12-4 and TRBJ1-4; D gene ambiguous. Trimming removed 3 bases from V and 4 bases from J, with 6 bases in between. The CDR3 sequence is 13 residues long. The CDR3 loop reads CASSFVVNEKLFF. The CDR3 DNA sequence: TGTGCCAGCAGTTTTGTAGTTAATGAAAAACTGTTTTTT.

This rearrangement joins TRBV7-9 to TRBJ2-7; 9 bases are a match to TRBD1. V was clipped by 5 bases and J by 3 bases; unmatched bases: 11. In germline, CDR1 is SEHNR, CDR2 FQNEAQ (reference sequence). The CDR3 runs to 16 residues. CDR3 sequence: CASSLNPGQGLYEQYF. The CDR3, as DNA: TGTGCCAGCAGCCTCAATCCGGGACAGGGCCTCTACGAGCAGTACTTC.

CDR3 residues: CATSSPIENGYTF. The CDR3 coding sequence is TGTGCCACCAGCAGCCCGATCGAGAATGGCTACACCTTC. The rearrangement links TRBV15 to TRBJ1-2; no reliable D call. Germline lookup yields CDR1 LNHNV and CDR2 YYDKDF (reference sequence). CDR3 size: 13 residues. The ends were cut back, 3 bases at V and 6 bases at J, with 11 bases in the middle.

The chain has TRBV6-4 and TRBJ1-2; 9 nucleotides agree with TRBD1. CDR1 is MRHNA, CDR2 SNTAGT, per germline. This CDR3 is 14 amino acids long. The V segment lost 6 bases and the J segment 1 base; nucleotides outside the gene matches: 3. CDR3 region: CASRGQGLNYGYTF. The CDR3 DNA reads TGTGCCAGCAGGGGACAGGGTCTTAACTATGGCTACACCTTC.

The chain couples TRBV4-1 to TRBJ2-7; possibly TRBD2 for D (6 bases). Germline V gene sequence: CDR1 MGHRA, CDR2 YSYEKL. CDR3 length: 18 residues. With 2 bases removed from V and 2 bases from J, the gap between germline ends came to 22 bases. Here the CDR3 reads CASSQPPQPAGRAYEQYF. DNA of the CDR3: TGCGCCAGCAGCCAACCCCCCCAGCCGGCGGGACGGGCCTACGAGCAGTACTTC.

The V call is TRBV7-3, the J call TRBJ2-5; 9 bases align to TRBD1. The CDR3 loop spans 16 amino acids. V was pared by 3 bases and J by 4 bases, with 9 bases of the junction left unmatched. The V gene's germline CDR1 is SGHTA and CDR2 FQGTGA. The CDR3 nucleotides read TGTGCCAGCAGCTTGACAGGGGGGCGCATCCCAGAGACCCAGTACTTC. It specifies CASSLTGGRIPETQYF.

The chain carries TRBV7-2 and TRBJ1-4, with 9 positions matching TRBD1. The CDR3 runs 15 residues. V lost 5 bases, J lost 8 bases, and 9 bases stayed unmatched. Germline V lookup: CDR1 SGHTA, CDR2 FQGNSA. CDR3 bases: TGTGCCAGCAGCCTGGACGGGGGGACAGGGGAAAAACTGTTTTTT. Translating gives CASSLDGGTGEKLFF. The variable domain in full, completed from reference TRBV7-2 and TRBJ1-4, reads GAGVSQSPSNKVTEKGKDVELRCDPISGHTALYWYRQSLGQGLEFLIYFQGNSAPDKSGLPSDRFSAERTGGSVSTLTIQRTQQEDSAVYLCASSLDGGTGEKLFFGSGTQLSVL.

The chain carries TRBV27 and TRBJ2-1; D is perhaps TRBD1 (6 bases). CDR1 is MNHEY and CDR2 is SMNVEV in the germline V gene (reference sequence). This CDR3 contains 13 residues. Trimming took 4 bases from V and 4 from J, leaving 8 bases between them. CDR3 protein: CASSSQGYNEQFF. CDR3 DNA sequence: TGTGCCAGCAGTTCACAGGGTTACAATGAGCAGTTCTTC.

Concerning this clone: One junction end disagrees with the germline gene, perhaps due to a read error. The chain employs TRBV19 and TRBJ2-2; tentatively, D is TRBD1 (6 bases). Per the germline V gene, CDR1 is LNHDA and CDR2 is SQIVND (reference sequence). This CDR3 has 15 amino acids. The DNA for the CDR3 is TGTGCCAGTAGGACGACAGGTGGGAACGCCGGGGAGCTGTTTTTT. Its translation is CASRTTGGNAGELFF.

The chain combines TRBV7-9 with TRBJ2-2; 11 bases align to TRBD2. Germline V CDR1 and CDR2: SEHNR, FQNEAQ (reference sequence). The CDR3 has 17 amino acids. Unmatched junction bases numbered 9, after V lost 5 bases and J lost 4 bases. CDR3 sequence reads: CASSLGGLAGGTGELFF. The CDR3 nucleotides read TGTGCCAGCAGCCTGGGAGGGCTAGCGGGAGGCACCGGGGAGCTGTTTTTT.

This rearrangement joins TRBV11-3 to TRBJ2-5; 10 bases map to TRBD1. The CDR3 runs to 13 residues. Germline CDR1 and CDR2: SGHNT and YENEEA. J was trimmed by 6 bases and V by 5 bases; bases with no gene match: 3. This chain's CDR3 is CASSQGQGKTQYF. The CDR3 region has the DNA TGTGCCAGCAGCCAGGGACAGGGGAAGACCCAGTACTTC. The full variable domain, completed using reference TRBV11-3 and TRBJ2-5, is EAGVVQSPRYKIIEKKQPVAFWCNPISGHNTLYWYLQNLGQGPELLIRYENEEAVDDSQLPKDRFSAERLKGVDSTLKIQPAELGDSAVYLCASSQGQGKTQYFGPGTRLLVL.

The chain uses TRBV29-1 and TRBJ2-1; 8 positions agree with TRBD2. The V and J ends lost 7 bases and 7 bases, in that order; junction bases with no gene match: 6. This CDR3 has 12 residues. Germline V gene data show CDR1 as SQVTM and CDR2 as ANQGSEA. CDR3: CSALPGGNEQFF. The CDR3 nucleotides are TGCAGCGCACTACCGGGGGGGAATGAGCAGTTCTTC.

This chain links TRBV11-1 with TRBJ2-7, with D possibly TRBD2 on 5 matching bases. From germline, CDR1 is SGHAT and CDR2 FQDESV (reference sequence). The CDR3 length is 16 residues. V shed 4 bases and J shed 2 bases, with 18 bases lying between them. The CDR3 protein is CASSWEPTWETYEQYF. The CDR3 nucleotides read TGTGCCAGCAGCTGGGAGCCCACGTGGGAGACCTACGAGCAGTACTTC.

The V gene is TRBV30, the J gene TRBJ2-5; perhaps TRBD2 as D (6 bases). Per the germline V gene, CDR1 is GTSNPN and CDR2 is SVGIG (reference sequence). This CDR3 contains 14 residues. V lost 8 bases, J lost 3 bases, and 19 bases lay in between. The CDR3 here is CAQTSYGLEETQYF. The CDR3 bases are TGTGCCCAGACTAGTTATGGTTTAGAAGAGACCCAGTACTTC.

The chain employs TRBV7-9 and TRBJ2-4; weak D call: TRBD1 (5 bases). Germline V gives CDR1 SEHNR, CDR2 FQNEAQ (reference sequence). This CDR3 has 13 residues. V was shortened by 1 base and J by 4 bases, with 5 bases between the two germline ends. This CDR3 is CASSLGTKNIQYF. For the CDR3, the DNA is TGTGCCAGCAGCTTAGGGACAAAAAACATTCAGTACTTC. Combining the CDR3 with reference TRBV7-9 and TRBJ2-4 gives the whole variable domain DTGVSQNPRHKITKRGQNVTFRCDPISEHNRLYWYRQTLGQGPEFLTYFQNEAQLEKSRLLSDRFSAERPKGSFSTLEIQRTEQGDSAMYLCASSLGTKNIQYFGAGTRLSVL.

This chain joins TRBV4-2 and TRBJ2-2, with TRBD2 matching over 7 bases. The CDR3 runs to 15 residues. Per germline, CDR1 LGHNA and CDR2 YNFKEQ. V trimming: 3 bases; J trimming: 1 base; junction bases outside the gene matches: 2. Written as DNA, the CDR3 is TGTGCCAGCAGCCAGGCTAGCGGGAACACCGGGGAGCTGTTTTTT. Translating it yields CASSQASGNTGELFF.